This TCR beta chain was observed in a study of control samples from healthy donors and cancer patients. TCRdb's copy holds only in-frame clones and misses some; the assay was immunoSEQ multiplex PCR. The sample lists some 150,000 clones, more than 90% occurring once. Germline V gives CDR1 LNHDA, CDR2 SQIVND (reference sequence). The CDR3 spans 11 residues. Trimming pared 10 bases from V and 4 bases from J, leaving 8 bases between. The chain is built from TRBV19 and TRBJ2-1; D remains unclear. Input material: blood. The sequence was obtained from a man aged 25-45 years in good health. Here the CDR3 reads CATALYNEQFF. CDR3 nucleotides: TGTGCCACCGCGTTATACAATGAGCAGTTCTTC.